This T cell receptor beta chain was recorded in a study of T cells in Graves' hyperthyroidism and ophthalmopathy. Study information: Peripheral blood collection took place at initial diagnosis, before any treatment.

This clonotype was found many times. Its cognate antigen is unknown. RNA transcripts were the template for amplifying TCR beta CDR3 regions. TCR CDR3 underwent first-round RT-PCR with the HTBI primer set. TCRdb passed the multiplex PCR reads through MiXCR, listing each CDR3 protein once. The sample holds around 300,000 distinct CDR3 sequences, about an eighth seen once. The CDR3 contains 16 residues. The V and J ends lost 5 bases and 4 bases, in that order; junction bases with no gene match: 11. Germline CDR1 and CDR2: SGHVS and FQNEAQ. Study observations and caveats: Researchers found most expanded thyroid clonotypes above 0.001 in blood as well.

The sequence came from a woman aged 25 to 39 with Graves' hyperthyroidism that later progressed to Graves' ophthalmopathy. The sequencing sample was made of blood. This sequence joins TRBV7-8 and TRBJ2-7; TRBD2 matches 10 bases. The CDR3 nucleotides are TGTGCCAGCAGCCGACCACTAGCGGGGCTGGGGTACGAGCAGTACTTC. Its protein product is CASSRPLAGLGYEQYF.